This T cell receptor beta chain stems from a study of cytomegalovirus exposure and HLA in healthy donors. Details on this clone: Its target is not known.

General study findings and limits: The authors enumerated under 200 TCR beta chains as linked to cytomegalovirus.

PCR amplification relied on 60 Vbeta primers (plus 13 Jbeta primers). The repertoire was sequenced with immunoSEQ multiplex PCR; TCRdb's copy has only in-frame clones and lacks some. Of 100,000 to 150,000 clones listed, approximately 68% are singletons. Nominally healthy donors provided the samples, though records likely missed some immune exposures. Germline V CDR1 and CDR2: SGHRS, YFSETQ. CDR3 size: 18 residues. Germline trimming cut 3 bases from V and 5 bases from J; bases unmatched to any gene: 19. This clonotype originated in a man aged 30 to 45 in good health and CMV-seropositive. The V call is TRBV5-1, the J call TRBJ2-5; 7 nucleotides agree with TRBD2. The specimen sequenced was PBMCs. In nucleotides, the CDR3 is TGCGCCAGCAGCTGGGGCTCGGGTAGCGGGTCCTCGAGGGAGACCCAGTACTTC. Translation gives CASSWGSGSGSSRETQYF.